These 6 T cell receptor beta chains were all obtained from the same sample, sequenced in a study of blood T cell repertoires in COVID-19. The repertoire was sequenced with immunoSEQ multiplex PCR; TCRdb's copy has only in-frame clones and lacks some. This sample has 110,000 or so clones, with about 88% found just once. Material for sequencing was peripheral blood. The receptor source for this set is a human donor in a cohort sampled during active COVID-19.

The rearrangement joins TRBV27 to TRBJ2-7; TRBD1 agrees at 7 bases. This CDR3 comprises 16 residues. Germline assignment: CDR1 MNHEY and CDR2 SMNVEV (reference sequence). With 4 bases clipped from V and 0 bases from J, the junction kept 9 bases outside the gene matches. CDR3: CASSSNTGTDSYEQYF. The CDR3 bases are TGTGCCAGCAGTTCAAATACCGGGACAGACTCCTACGAGCAGTACTTC.

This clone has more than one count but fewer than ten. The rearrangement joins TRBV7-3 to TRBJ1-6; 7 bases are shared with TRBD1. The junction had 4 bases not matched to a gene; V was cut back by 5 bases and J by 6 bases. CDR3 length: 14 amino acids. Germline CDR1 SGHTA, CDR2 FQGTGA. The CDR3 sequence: CASSLQGGNSPLHF. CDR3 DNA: TGTGCCAGCAGCCTCCAGGGGGGTAATTCACCCCTCCACTTT.

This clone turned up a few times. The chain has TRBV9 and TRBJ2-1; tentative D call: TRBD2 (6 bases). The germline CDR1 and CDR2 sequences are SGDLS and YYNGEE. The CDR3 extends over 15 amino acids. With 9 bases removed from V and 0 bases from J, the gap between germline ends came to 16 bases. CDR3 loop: CATSIAESSYNEQFF. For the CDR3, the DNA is TGTGCCACAAGCATAGCGGAAAGCTCCTACAATGAGCAGTTCTTC. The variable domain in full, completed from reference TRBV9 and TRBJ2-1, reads DSGVTQTPKHLITATGQRVTLRCSPRSGDLSVYWYQQSLDQGLQFLIQYYNGEERAKGNILERFSAQQFPDLHSELNLSSLELGDSALYFCATSIAESSYNEQFFGPGTRLTVL.

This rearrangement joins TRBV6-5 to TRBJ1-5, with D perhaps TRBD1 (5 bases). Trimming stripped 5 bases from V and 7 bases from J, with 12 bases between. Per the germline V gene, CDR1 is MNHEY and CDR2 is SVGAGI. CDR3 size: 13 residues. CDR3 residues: CASSNLREQPQHF. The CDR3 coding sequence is TGTGCCAGCAGTAACCTCAGGGAACAGCCCCAGCATTTT.

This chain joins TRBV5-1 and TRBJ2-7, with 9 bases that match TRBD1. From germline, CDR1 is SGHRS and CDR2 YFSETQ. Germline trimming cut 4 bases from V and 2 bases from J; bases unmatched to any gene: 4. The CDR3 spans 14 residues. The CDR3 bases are TGCGCCAGCAGCCCGGGACAGGGACCCTACGAGCAGTACTTC. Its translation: CASSPGQGPYEQYF.

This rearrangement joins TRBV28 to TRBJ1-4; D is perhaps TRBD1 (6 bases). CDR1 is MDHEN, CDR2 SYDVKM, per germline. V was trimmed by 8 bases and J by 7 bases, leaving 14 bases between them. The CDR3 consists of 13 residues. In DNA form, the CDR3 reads TGTGCCAGCGGGGCAGGGGTCGTTGAAAAACTGTTTTTT. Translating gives CASGAGVVEKLFF.